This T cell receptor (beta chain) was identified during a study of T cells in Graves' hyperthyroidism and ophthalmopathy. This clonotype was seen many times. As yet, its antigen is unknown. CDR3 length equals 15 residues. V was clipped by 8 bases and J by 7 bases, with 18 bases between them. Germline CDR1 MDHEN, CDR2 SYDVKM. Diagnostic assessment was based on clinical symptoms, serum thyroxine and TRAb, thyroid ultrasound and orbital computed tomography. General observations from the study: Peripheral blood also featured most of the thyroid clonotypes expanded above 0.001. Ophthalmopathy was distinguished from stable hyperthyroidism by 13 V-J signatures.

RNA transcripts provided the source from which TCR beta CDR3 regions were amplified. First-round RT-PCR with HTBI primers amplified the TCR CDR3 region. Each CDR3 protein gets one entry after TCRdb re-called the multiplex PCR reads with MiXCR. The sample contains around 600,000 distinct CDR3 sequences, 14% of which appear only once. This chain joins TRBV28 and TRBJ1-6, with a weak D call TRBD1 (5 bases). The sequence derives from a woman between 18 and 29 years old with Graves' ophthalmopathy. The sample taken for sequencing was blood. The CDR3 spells CASLGWGSPNSPLHF. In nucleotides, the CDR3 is TGTGCCAGCCTCGGTTGGGGCTCTCCGAATTCACCCCTCCACTTT.